These 25 T cell receptor beta chains originate from one sample sequenced in a study of shared clonotypes between healthy human individuals. Clones were read by immunoSEQ multiplex PCR, and TCRdb kept only the in-frame ones, dropping some. The sample consists of roughly 220,000 clones, 50% to 75% of them appearing once. Material: memory CD4+ T cells sorted from blood. Subset denoted: CD45RA-negative fraction. The receptor source for this set is a man aged 25-45 years in good health.

With respect to this clone: It is unclear where the CDR3 begins or ends on the DNA, so no DNA is shown, and the CDR3 is as TCRdb lists it. The chain combines TRBV21-1 with TRBJ1-2; whether TRBD1, the table's D call, matches the DNA was not checked. TRBV21-1 is shown as a pseudogene. The length of the CDR3 is 19 amino acids, counting both ends. The CDR3 region is CASSKGKVATGAYRYGYTF.

This chain uses TRBV27 with TRBJ2-7; no firm D call. The germline V and J ends were trimmed by 8 bases and 3 bases, with 14 bases remaining between them. The CDR3 is made up of 13 amino acids. Germline V CDR1 and CDR2: MNHEY, SMNVEV (reference sequence). The CDR3 coding sequence is TGTGCCAGCCAGCCATGGTCAGGCTACGAGCAGTACTTC. Its translation is CASQPWSGYEQYF.

V is TRBV6-5 and J is TRBJ2-2; 9 bases agree with TRBD2. CDR3 size: 16 residues. Germline V gives CDR1 MNHEY, CDR2 SVGAGI. J gave up 8 bases and V 2 bases, and 9 bases lay outside the gene matches. CDR3 sequence: CASSYVLLGLAGELFF. In DNA, the CDR3 is TGTGCCAGCAGTTACGTACTCCTAGGACTAGCGGGGGAGCTGTTTTTT.

The CDR3 DNA reads TGTGCCAGTCCGGGACTAGCGACCACAGATACGCAGTATTTT. Encoded protein: CASPGLATTDTQYF. The chain employs TRBV28 and TRBJ2-3; 10 bases map to TRBD2. The CDR3 has 14 amino acids. The V and J ends lost 9 bases and 2 bases, in that order; junction bases with no gene match: 5. Germline lookup yields CDR1 MDHEN and CDR2 SYDVKM.

This clone appeared a few times. The CDR3 here is CASSLPAGQPQHF. The CDR3 region has the DNA TGTGCCAGCAGTTTACCCGCAGGGCAGCCCCAGCATTTT. The chain has TRBV28 and TRBJ1-5; D might be TRBD1 (5 bases). CDR3 length equals 13 residues. The ends were cut back, 2 bases at V and 7 bases at J, with 9 bases in the middle. CDR1 and CDR2 (germline): MDHEN, SYDVKM. Full variable domain (remainder filled in from reference TRBV28 and TRBJ1-5): DVKVTQSSRYLVKRTGEKVFLECVQDMDHENMFWYRQDPGLGLRLIYFSYDVKMKEKGDIPEGYSVSREKKERFSLILESASTNQTSMYLCASSLPAGQPQHFGDGTRLSIL.

The V call is TRBV7-3, the J call TRBJ2-5; TRBD2 matches at 13 bases. V dropped 1 base and J dropped 5; count of bases not matched to a gene: 10. The CDR3 contains 18 residues. Per the germline V gene, CDR1 is SGHTA and CDR2 is FQGTGA. CDR3 DNA: TGTGCCAGCAGCTTAATTTGGCGGACTAGCGGGAGAGGTGAGACCCAGTACTTC. Translation gives CASSLIWRTSGRGETQYF.

For the CDR3, the DNA is TGTGCCAGCAGCTTAGGCCTAAGGGAGGGCTCCTACGAGCAGTACTTC. It translates to CASSLGLREGSYEQYF. The chain links TRBV11-2 to TRBJ2-7; 7 bases are shared with TRBD2. Unmatched junction bases numbered 6, after V lost 1 base and J lost 0 bases. The germline V gene has CDR1 SGHAT and CDR2 FQNNGV. The CDR3 is 16 residues long.

This chain links TRBV5-1 with TRBJ2-1, with no clear D. The germline V gene encodes CDR1 SGHRS and CDR2 YFSETQ. The ends were cut back, 4 bases at V and 7 bases at J, with 12 bases in the middle. This CDR3 comprises 13 residues. CDR3: CASSPLPENEQFF. The CDR3 DNA sequence: TGCGCCAGCAGCCCCCTCCCGGAGAATGAGCAGTTCTTC.

V gene TRBV5-1 combines with J gene TRBJ2-5; a weak D match, TRBD1 (5 bases). Germline CDR1 is SGHRS and CDR2 is YFSETQ. V dropped 2 bases and J dropped 1 base, with 9 bases sitting between them. The CDR3 covers 14 residues. For the CDR3, the DNA is TGCGCCAGCAGCTTCTCGACAGCCCAAGAGACCCAGTACTTC. Protein product: CASSFSTAQETQYF.

The chain links TRBV21-1 to TRBJ2-7; the table's D call of TRBD2 was not tested on the DNA. TRBV21-1 is an annotated pseudogene. The CDR3 runs 16 residues. This CDR3 reads CASSPGLQREFYEQYF. CDR3 bases: TGTGCCAGCTCACCAGGACTACAGCGGGAGTTCTACGAGCAGTACTTC.

The chain is built from TRBV7-2 and TRBJ2-3, with a possible D match to TRBD2 (6 bases). V gave up 2 bases and J gave up 6 bases, with 15 bases separating them. The CDR3 extends over 15 amino acids. The V gene's germline CDR1 is SGHTA and CDR2 FQGNSA. DNA of the CDR3: TGTGCCAGCAGCTTAAGGTGGGGCGGGACGGATACGCAGTATTTT. Residues: CASSLRWGGTDTQYF. Looking up the rest from reference TRBV7-2 and TRBJ2-3 gives the full variable domain: GAGVSQSPSNKVTEKGKDVELRCDPISGHTALYWYRQSLGQGLEFLIYFQGNSAPDKSGLPSDRFSAERTGGSVSTLTIQRTQQEDSAVYLCASSLRWGGTDTQYFGPGTRLTVL.

This chain connects TRBV10-1 to TRBJ2-3; D uncertain. Per germline, CDR1 WNHNN and CDR2 SYGVQD (reference sequence). Trimming stripped 2 bases from V and 3 bases from J, with 12 bases between. The CDR3 is 15 amino acids. CDR3 region: CASSEGLSGTDTQYF. The DNA for the CDR3 is TGCGCCAGCAGTGAGGGTCTCTCCGGGACAGATACGCAGTATTTT.

V usage is TRBV10-3 and J usage is TRBJ1-1, with 8 bases identical to TRBD1. Germline assignment: CDR1 ENHRY and CDR2 SYGVKD. J lost 3 bases, V lost 6 bases, and 3 bases had no gene match. This CDR3 has 13 amino acids. Here the CDR3 reads CAIRKTGDTEAFF. The CDR3 nucleotides are TGTGCCATCAGAAAGACAGGGGACACTGAAGCTTTCTTT.

The rearrangement links TRBV28 to TRBJ1-3; D is perhaps TRBD1 (6 bases). The germline V gene has CDR1 MDHEN and CDR2 SYDVKM. The CDR3 has 16 amino acids. The V end was cut by 9 bases, the J end by 6 bases, with 24 bases between. The CDR3 coding sequence is TGTGCCAGTTCACGCGCGGGGGGCTTTAGAACAAACACCATATATTTT. Encoded protein: CASSRAGGFRTNTIYF.

The rearrangement joins TRBV28 to TRBJ1-5; 8 positions agree with TRBD1. The trim removed 5 bases at V and 0 bases at J, leaving 6 bases unmatched. Germline assignment: CDR1 MDHEN and CDR2 SYDVKM. There are 16 residues in the CDR3. The CDR3 DNA reads TGTGCCAGCAGTAGGACAGGGAAGGTTAGCAATCAGCCCCAGCATTTT. Its translation: CASSRTGKVSNQPQHF. Variable domain in full (rest from reference TRBV28 and TRBJ1-5): DVKVTQSSRYLVKRTGEKVFLECVQDMDHENMFWYRQDPGLGLRLIYFSYDVKMKEKGDIPEGYSVSREKKERFSLILESASTNQTSMYLCASSRTGKVSNQPQHFGDGTRLSIL.

This rearrangement joins TRBV5-1 to TRBJ2-5, with 8 nucleotides matching TRBD1. The CDR3 extends over 15 amino acids. Per germline, CDR1 SGHRS and CDR2 YFSETQ. V was clipped by 0 bases and J by 2 bases; unmatched bases: 3. CDR3 protein: CASSLGTGPQETQYF. CDR3 bases: TGCGCCAGCAGCTTGGGGACAGGGCCTCAAGAGACCCAGTACTTC.

The chain employs TRBV5-6 and TRBJ1-1; unclear D gene. CDR3 length: 14 residues. V lost 2 bases to trimming and J lost 3 bases, with 11 bases between them. Germline V CDR1 and CDR2: SGHDT, YYEEEE. The DNA for the CDR3 is TGTGCCAGCAGCTTAGGGTCCTGGGACACTGAAGCTTTCTTT. This sequence encodes CASSLGSWDTEAFF. The whole variable domain, filled in from reference TRBV5-6 and TRBJ1-1, reads DAGVTQSPTHLIKTRGQQVTLRCSPKSGHDTVSWYQQALGQGPQFIFQYYEEEERQRGNFPDRFSGHQFPNYSSELNVNALLLGDSALYLCASSLGSWDTEAFFGQGTRLTVV.

The V gene is TRBV5-6, the J gene TRBJ2-7; D is possibly TRBD2 (6 bases). Germline V lookup: CDR1 SGHDT, CDR2 YYEEEE. The CDR3 consists of 16 residues. V lost 5 bases and J lost 4, with 22 bases in between. The CDR3 coding sequence is TGTGCCAGCAGTCGCCAAACCGGGGGAGCTTTTTACGAGCAGTACTTC. Amino acids: CASSRQTGGAFYEQYF.

V gene TRBV7-9 combines with J gene TRBJ2-1; D call uncertain. The V gene lost 2 bases and the J gene lost 11 bases, with 16 bases spanning the gap. The CDR3 length is 14 residues. CDR1 and CDR2 (germline): SEHNR, FQNEAQ (reference sequence). CDR3 nucleotide sequence: TGTGCCAGCAGCTTAATGGGGTGGGCTAGTAAGCAGTTCTTC. The encoded protein is CASSLMGWASKQFF.

The V call is TRBV2, the J call TRBJ2-5; D unresolved. Trimming left V 6 bases short and J 1 base short, with 9 bases between. Germline values: CDR1 SNHLY, CDR2 FYNNEI. The CDR3 is 13 residues long. CDR3 loop: CASREKIQETQYF. In DNA form, the CDR3 reads TGTGCCAGCAGGGAAAAAATCCAAGAGACCCAGTACTTC.

The chain joins TRBV9 to TRBJ2-2; maybe TRBD2 (5 bases). CDR1 and CDR2 from the germline V gene are SGDLS and YYNGEE. The ends were cut back, 2 bases at V and 7 bases at J, with 9 bases in the middle. This CDR3 has 13 amino acids. The CDR3 reads CASSVGVIGELFF. CDR3 in DNA: TGTGCCAGCAGCGTCGGGGTGATCGGGGAGCTGTTTTTT.

The genes are TRBV29-1 and TRBJ2-7; TRBD1 might be the D (5 bases). Deletions cut 7 bases from V and 1 base from J, with 11 bases between. Germline V gives CDR1 SQVTM, CDR2 ANQGSEA. The CDR3 runs 12 residues. CDR3 bases: TGCAGCGCAGGGTCTTGGTCCTACGAGCAGTACTTC. It yields the protein CSAGSWSYEQYF.

In its sample, this clone was seen a few times. The rearrangement links TRBV6-1 to TRBJ2-6, with no clear D. The CDR3 loop spans 14 amino acids. Germline CDR1 MNHNS, CDR2 SASEGT. Trimming removed 4 bases at V and 4 bases at J, with 8 bases between. The chain's CDR3 is CASSGTWGANVLTF. CDR3 in DNA: TGTGCCAGCAGTGGGACGTGGGGGGCCAACGTCCTGACTTTC.

V gene TRBV28 combines with J gene TRBJ1-5; D is unresolved. CDR1 and CDR2 from the germline V gene are MDHEN and SYDVKM. CDR3 size: 14 residues. Trimming removed 2 bases at V and 3 bases at J, with 8 bases between. The CDR3, as DNA: TGTGCCAGCAGTTTAGGAGATTTCAATCAGCCCCAGCATTTT. It is translated as CASSLGDFNQPQHF.

The rearrangement joins TRBV9 to TRBJ2-3; the D is unclear. The CDR3 runs 15 residues. CDR1 and CDR2 from the germline V gene are SGDLS and YYNGEE. V was cut by 0 bases and J by 2 bases, with 10 bases left in between. The CDR3 DNA is TGTGCCAGCAGCGTAGCTTCGGGCTACACAGATACGCAGTATTTT. Its translation is CASSVASGYTDTQYF. The complete variable domain, with remaining parts taken from reference TRBV9 and TRBJ2-3, reads DSGVTQTPKHLITATGQRVTLRCSPRSGDLSVYWYQQSLDQGLQFLIQYYNGEERAKGNILERFSAQQFPDLHSELNLSSLELGDSALYFCASSVASGYTDTQYFGPGTRLTVL.